This TCR beta chain was profiled in a study of regulatory T cells in long-lasting Graves disease. Study findings and constraints: Persistent Graves' patients had lower TCR diversity than newly diagnosed ones.

Documented time point: persistent/refractory GD, antithyroid drugs over 5 years with positive TRAb. Construction of the TCR library relied on RNA isolated from PBMCs. In building TCR beta libraries, iRepertoire HTBI primers were used together with Arm-PCR of CDR3 regions. TCRdb fed the multiplex PCR reads into MiXCR, producing one record per CDR3 protein. Among hundreds of thousands of distinct CDR3 sequences listed, 20% to 25% were seen once. This clonotype was picked up a small number of times. Antigen: not known. From germline, CDR1 is LGHNA and CDR2 YNFKEQ. Trimming took 2 bases from V and 1 from J, leaving 12 bases between them. The CDR3 length is 15 residues.

Sequences were derived from peripheral blood mononuclear cells (PBMCs), sampled when the disease was refractory, from a patient treated with antithyroid drugs. V and J are TRBV4-2 and TRBJ2-7; D uncertain. This receptor was obtained from a female donor with Graves disease. CDR3 region: CASSQNAGGSYEQYF. DNA of the CDR3: TGTGCCAGCAGCCAAAACGCTGGCGGATCCTACGAGCAGTACTTC.